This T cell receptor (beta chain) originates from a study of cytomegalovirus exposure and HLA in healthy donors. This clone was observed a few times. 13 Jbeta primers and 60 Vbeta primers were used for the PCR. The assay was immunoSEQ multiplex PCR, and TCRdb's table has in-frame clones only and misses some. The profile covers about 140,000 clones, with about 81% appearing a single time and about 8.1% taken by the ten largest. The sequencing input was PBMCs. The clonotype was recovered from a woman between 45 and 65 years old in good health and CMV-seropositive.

CDR3 sequence: CATGQLGNYEQYF. As DNA, the CDR3 is TGTGCCACCGGACAGTTGGGGAACTACGAGCAGTACTTC. This chain joins TRBV10-3 and TRBJ2-7, with D perhaps TRBD1 (6 bases). The germline V gene encodes CDR1 ENHRY and CDR2 SYGVKD. There are 13 residues in the CDR3. V lost 10 bases, J lost 3 bases, and 16 bases lay in between.